The T cell receptor beta chain under discussion was sequenced for a study of shared clonotypes between healthy human individuals. Study-wide results and caveats: Deeper or shallower sequencing was expected to change how clonotypes are shared among donors. Generation probabilities were higher for clonotypes shared across all four sorted-subset donors than for unshared ones.

Naive CD45RA+ and memory CD45RA-negative subsets were split from CD4+ cells. Germline V gene data show CDR1 as KGHSH and CDR2 as LQKENI. This CDR3 is 16 amino acids long. V was clipped by 5 bases and J by 3 bases; unmatched bases: 7. Produced via immunoSEQ multiplex PCR; TCRdb's table is partial and in-frame only. Of around 1.1 million clones in the sample, around 77% were seen once. This clone was counted a few times. Its antigen is as yet unknown. This receptor was taken from a man aged 18 to 30 in good health. Some clones in this sample may be carry-over from other donors' samples. The chain recombines TRBV18 with TRBJ2-2, with 9 bases aligning to TRBD1. The sequencing sample was made of memory CD4+ T cells from PBMCs. Regarding subset: CD45RA-negative fraction. CDR3 in DNA: TGTGCCAGCTCATACAGGGGGCGCATGGACACCGGGGAGCTGTTTTTT. It encodes CASSYRGRMDTGELFF.